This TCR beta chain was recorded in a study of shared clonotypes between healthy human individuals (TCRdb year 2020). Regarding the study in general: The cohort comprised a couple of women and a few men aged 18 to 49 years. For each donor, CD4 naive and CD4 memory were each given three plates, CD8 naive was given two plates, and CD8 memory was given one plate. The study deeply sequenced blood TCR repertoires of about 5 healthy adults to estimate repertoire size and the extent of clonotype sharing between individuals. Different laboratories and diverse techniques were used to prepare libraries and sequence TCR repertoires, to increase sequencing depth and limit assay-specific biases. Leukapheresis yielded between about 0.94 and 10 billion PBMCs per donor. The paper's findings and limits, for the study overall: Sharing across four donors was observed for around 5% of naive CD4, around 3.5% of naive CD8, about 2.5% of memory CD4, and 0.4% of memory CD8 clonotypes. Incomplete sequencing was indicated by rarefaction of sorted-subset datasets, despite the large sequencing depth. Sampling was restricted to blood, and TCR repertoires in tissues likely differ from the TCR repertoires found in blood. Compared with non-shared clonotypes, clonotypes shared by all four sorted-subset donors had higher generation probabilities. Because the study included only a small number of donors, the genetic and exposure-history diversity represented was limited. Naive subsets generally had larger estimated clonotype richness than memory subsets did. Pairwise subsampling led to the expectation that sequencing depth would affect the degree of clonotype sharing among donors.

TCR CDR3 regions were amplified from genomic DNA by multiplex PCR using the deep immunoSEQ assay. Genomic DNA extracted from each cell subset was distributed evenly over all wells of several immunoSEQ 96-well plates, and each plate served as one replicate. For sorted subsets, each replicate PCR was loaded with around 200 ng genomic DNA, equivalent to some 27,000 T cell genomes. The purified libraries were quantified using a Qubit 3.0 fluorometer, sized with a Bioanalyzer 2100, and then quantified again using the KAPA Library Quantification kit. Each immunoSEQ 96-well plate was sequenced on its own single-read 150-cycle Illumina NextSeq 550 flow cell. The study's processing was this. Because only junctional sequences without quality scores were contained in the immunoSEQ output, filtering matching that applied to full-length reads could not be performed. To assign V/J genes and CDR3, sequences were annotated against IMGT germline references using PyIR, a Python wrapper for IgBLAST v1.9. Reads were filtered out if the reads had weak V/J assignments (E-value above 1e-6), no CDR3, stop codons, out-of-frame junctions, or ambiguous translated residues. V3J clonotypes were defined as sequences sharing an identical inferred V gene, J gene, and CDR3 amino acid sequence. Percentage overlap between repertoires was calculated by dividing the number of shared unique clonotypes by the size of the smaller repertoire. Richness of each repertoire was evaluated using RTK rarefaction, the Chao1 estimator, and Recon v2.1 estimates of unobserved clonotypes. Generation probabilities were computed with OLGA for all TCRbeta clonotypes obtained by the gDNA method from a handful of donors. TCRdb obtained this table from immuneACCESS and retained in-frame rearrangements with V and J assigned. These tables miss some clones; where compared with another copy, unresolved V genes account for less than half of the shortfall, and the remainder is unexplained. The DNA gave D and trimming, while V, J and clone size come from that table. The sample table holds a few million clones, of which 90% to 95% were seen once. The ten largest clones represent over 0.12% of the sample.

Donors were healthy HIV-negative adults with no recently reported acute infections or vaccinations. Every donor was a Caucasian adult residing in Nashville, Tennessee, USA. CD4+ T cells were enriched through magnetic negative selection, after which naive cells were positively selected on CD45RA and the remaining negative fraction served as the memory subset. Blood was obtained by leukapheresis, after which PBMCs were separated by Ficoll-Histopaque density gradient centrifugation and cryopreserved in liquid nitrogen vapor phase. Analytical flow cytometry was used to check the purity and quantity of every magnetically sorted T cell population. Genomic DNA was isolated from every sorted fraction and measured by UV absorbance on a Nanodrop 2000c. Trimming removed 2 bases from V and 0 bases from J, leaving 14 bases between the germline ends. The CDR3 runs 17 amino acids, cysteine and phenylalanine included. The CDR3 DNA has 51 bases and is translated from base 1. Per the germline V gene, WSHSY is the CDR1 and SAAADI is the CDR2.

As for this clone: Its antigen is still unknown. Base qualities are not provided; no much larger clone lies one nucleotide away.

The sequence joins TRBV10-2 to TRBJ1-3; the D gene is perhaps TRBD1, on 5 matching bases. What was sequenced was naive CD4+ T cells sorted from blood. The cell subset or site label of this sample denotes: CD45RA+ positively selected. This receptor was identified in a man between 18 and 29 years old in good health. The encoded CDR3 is CASSEGGGVGSGNTIYF. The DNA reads TGCGCCAGCAGTGAGGGGGGGGGAGTTGGCTCTGGAAACACCATATATTTT.